This TCR beta chain was sequenced during a study of blood T cell repertoires in COVID-19. This clone was observed once. The CDR3 is made up of 17 amino acids. The germline V and J ends were trimmed by 0 bases and 3 bases, with 15 bases remaining between them. Germline V gives CDR1 SGDLS, CDR2 YYNGEE. The protocol was immunoSEQ multiplex PCR, while the TCRdb copy is restricted to in-frame clones and leaves out a portion. The data contain approximately 190,000 clones, about four fifths of them seen just once; the ten biggest clones take up approximately 5.1%. The source is a woman in her 70s with active or convalescent COVID-19. This chain links TRBV9 with TRBJ2-2, with D possibly matching TRBD2 (5 bases). The sequencing sample was made of peripheral blood. In nucleotides, the CDR3 is TGTGCCAGCAGCGTAGGTTTCGGGATGGGCGACACCGGGGAGCTGTTTTTT. It encodes CASSVGFGMGDTGELFF.